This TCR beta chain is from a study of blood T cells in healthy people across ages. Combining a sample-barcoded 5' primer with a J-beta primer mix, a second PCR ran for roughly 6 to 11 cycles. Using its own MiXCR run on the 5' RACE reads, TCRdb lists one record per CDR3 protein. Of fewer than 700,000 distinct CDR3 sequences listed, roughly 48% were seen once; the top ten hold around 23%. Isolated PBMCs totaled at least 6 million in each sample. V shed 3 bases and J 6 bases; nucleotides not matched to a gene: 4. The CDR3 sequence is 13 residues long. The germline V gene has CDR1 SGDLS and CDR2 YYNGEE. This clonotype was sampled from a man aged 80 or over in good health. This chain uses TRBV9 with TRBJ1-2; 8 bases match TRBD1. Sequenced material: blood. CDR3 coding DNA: TGTGCCAGCAGCGGGGACAGGAAAAATGGCTACACCTTC. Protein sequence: CASSGDRKNGYTF.